This T cell receptor beta chain is from a study of T cells in Graves' hyperthyroidism and ophthalmopathy. Germline CDR1 MNHEY, CDR2 SVGAGI. This CDR3 has 14 residues. Trimming removed 4 bases at V and 3 bases at J, with 9 bases between. This clonotype was recorded a few times. RNA transcripts served as the template for amplifying TCR beta CDR3 regions. The TCR CDR3 first-round RT-PCR relied on the HTBI primer set. TCRdb reprocessed the multiplex PCR reads via MiXCR and lists one record per CDR3 protein. The sample consists of under 300,000 distinct CDR3 sequences, 13% to 15% of them appearing once. Source material: blood. The sequence derives from a middle-aged woman with Graves' hyperthyroidism that later progressed to Graves' ophthalmopathy. The chain is built from TRBV6-5 and TRBJ2-2; D is unresolved. CDR3 in DNA: TGTGCCAGCAGTTCCAATCAATACACCGGGGAGCTGTTTTTT. Translating it yields CASSSNQYTGELFF.